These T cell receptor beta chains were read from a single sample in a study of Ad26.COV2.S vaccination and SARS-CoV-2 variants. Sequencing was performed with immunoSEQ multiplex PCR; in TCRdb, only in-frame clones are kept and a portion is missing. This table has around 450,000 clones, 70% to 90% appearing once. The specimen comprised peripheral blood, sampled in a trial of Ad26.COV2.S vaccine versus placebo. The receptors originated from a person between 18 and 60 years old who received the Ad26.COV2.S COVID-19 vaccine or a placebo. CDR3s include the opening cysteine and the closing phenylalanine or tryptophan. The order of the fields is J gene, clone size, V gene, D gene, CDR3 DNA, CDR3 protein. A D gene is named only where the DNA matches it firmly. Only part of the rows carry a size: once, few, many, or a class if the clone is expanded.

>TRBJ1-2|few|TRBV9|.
TGTGCCAGCAGCGGCCGGATCGGGGGAGACTATGGCTACACCTTC
CASSGRIGGDYGYTF
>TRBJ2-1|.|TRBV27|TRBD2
TGTGCCAGCAGTTCCGAGCGGGGGGGCTTAAGTAAGAATGAGCAGTTCTTC
CASSSERGGLSKNEQFF
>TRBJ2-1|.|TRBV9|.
TGTGCCAGCACTCAAGGAGTCCTTTCCTACAATGAGCAGTTCTTC
CASTQGVLSYNEQFF
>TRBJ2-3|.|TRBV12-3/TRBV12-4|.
TGTGCCAGCAGTTTTCAAGATACGCAGTATTTT
CASSFQDTQYF
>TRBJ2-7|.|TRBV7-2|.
TGTGCCAGCAGCTTAGGCGTGTTTCCCTACGAGCAGTACTTC
CASSLGVFPYEQYF
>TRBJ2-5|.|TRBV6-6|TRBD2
TGTGCCAGCACCTACGGGGGGGTCCTCGAGACCCAGTACTTC
CASTYGGVLETQYF
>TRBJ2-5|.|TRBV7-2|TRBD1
TGTGCCAGCAGGGGACAGGGAGCAGAGACCCAGTACTTC
CASRGQGAETQYF
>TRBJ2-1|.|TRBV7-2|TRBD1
TGTGCCAGCAGCTTCGAGGACAGGGAATTTGATGAGCAGTTCTTC
CASSFEDREFDEQFF
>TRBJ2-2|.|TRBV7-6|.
TGTGCCAGCAGCTTAGCGGAGGCGAACACCGGGGAGCTGTTTTTT
CASSLAEANTGELFF
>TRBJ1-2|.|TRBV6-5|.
TGTGCCAGCAGCCCCCGCGGGCAGGGGTACTATGGCTACACCTTC
CASSPRGQGYYGYTF
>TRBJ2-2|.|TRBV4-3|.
TGCGCCAGCAGCCAAGGGCGGGCCGGGGAGCTGTTTTTT
CASSQGRAGELFF
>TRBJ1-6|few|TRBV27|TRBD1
TGTGCCAGCAGTCCCTCGACAGGGGTCTATCCTAATTCACCCCTCCACTTT
CASSPSTGVYPNSPLHF
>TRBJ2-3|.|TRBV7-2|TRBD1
TGTGCCAGCAGCTCCACCCCTCAGGGGGCGGGTACGCAGTATTTT
CASSSTPQGAGTQYF
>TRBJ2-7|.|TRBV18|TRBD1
TGTGCCAGCTCGACAGGGGGCGCGTATGGTGAGCAGTACTTC
CASSTGGAYGEQYF
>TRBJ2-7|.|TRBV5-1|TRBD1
TGCGCCAGCAGCTTGAGGGGACAGGGTCGCGACGAGCAGTACTTC
CASSLRGQGRDEQYF
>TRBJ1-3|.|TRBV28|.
TGTGCCAGCAGTTTTCGGACGAGAGCAGGAAACACCATATATTTT
CASSFRTRAGNTIYF
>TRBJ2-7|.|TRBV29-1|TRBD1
TGCAGCGTTGGCCTACGCGGACAGGATTCCCTCGATCGGCAGTACTTC
CSVGLRGQDSLDRQYF
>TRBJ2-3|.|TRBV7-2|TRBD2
TGTGCCAGCAGCTTCTGGAGACTAGCGGGGGGGCTTGGCACAGATACGCAGTATTTT
CASSFWRLAGGLGTDTQYF
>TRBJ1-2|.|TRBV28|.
TGTGCCAGCAGTTTATCAATGGGGGGCGGCTATGGCTACACCTTC
CASSLSMGGGYGYTF
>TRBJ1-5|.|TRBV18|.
TGTGCCAGCTCACGGGGGGATCAGCCCCAGCATTTT
CASSRGDQPQHF
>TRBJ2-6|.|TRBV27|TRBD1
TGTGCCAGCAGTCCAAGACAGGGTTCAGGGGCCAACGTCCTGACTTTC
CASSPRQGSGANVLTF
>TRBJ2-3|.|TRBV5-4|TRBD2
TGTGCCAGCAGCTTGGAACTAGCGAACACAGATACGCAGTATTTT
CASSLELANTDTQYF
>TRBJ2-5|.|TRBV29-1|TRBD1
TGCAGCGTTGGCACAGGGGGCGATTTGGTGACCCAGTACTTC
CSVGTGGDLVTQYF
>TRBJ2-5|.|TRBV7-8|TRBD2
TGTGCCAGCAGCTCCCGACTAGCGGGGGGGCTAGTAGAGACCCAGTACTTC
CASSSRLAGGLVETQYF
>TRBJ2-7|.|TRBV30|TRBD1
TGTGCCTGGAGGAAAGGACAGGTCTTCTCCGAGCAGTACTTC
CAWRKGQVFSEQYF
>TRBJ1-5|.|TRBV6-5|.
TGTGCCAGCAGCGGGTTTGTGGGCAATCAGCCCCAGCATTTT
CASSGFVGNQPQHF
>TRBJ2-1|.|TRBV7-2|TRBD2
TGTGCCAGCAGCATTAGCGGGGGGGCGTCCTACAATGAGCAGTTCTTC
CASSISGGASYNEQFF
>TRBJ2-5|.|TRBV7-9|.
TGTGCCAGCAGCTTAGCAGGGACACCCCAAGAGACCCAGTACTTC
CASSLAGTPQETQYF
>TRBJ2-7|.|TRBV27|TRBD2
TGTGCCAGCAGTATAGCGGGGGGGCGGTACGAGCAGTACTTC
CASSIAGGRYEQYF
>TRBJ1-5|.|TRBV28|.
TGTGCCAGCAGCACCGACTCAGACTATCAGCCCCAGCATTTT
CASSTDSDYQPQHF
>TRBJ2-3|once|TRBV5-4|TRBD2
TGTGCCAGCAGCGGGCTAGCGGGGGGTAGCACAGATACGCAGTATTTT
CASSGLAGGSTDTQYF
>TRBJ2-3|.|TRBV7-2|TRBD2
TGTGCCAGCAGCTCTAGAAGGCCAGCGGGGGGAGTAACAGATACGCAGTATTTT
CASSSRRPAGGVTDTQYF
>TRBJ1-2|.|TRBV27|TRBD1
TGTGCCAGCAGCCCGACAGGGGGCGCGACCTATGGCTACACCTTC
CASSPTGGATYGYTF
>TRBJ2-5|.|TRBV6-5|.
TGTGCCAGCAGTACGATTGTCCGGGAGACCCAGTACTTC
CASSTIVRETQYF
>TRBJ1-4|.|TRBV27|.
TGTGCCAGCTCTCCCAATAGGGCAGCCGCCTTTAATGAAAAACTGTTTTTT
CASSPNRAAAFNEKLFF
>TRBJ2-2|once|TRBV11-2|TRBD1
TGTGCCAGCCAGGGACAGACGAACACCGGGGAGCTGTTTTTT
CASQGQTNTGELFF
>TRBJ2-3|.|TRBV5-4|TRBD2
TGTGCCAGCAGCTCCAAGACTAGCGGGGGGGCTGGAGATACGCAGTATTTT
CASSSKTSGGAGDTQYF
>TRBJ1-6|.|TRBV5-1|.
TGCGCCAGCAGCTTGAGTGTAGGGCAGGGGACAAGTTCCCTCCACTTT
CASSLSVGQGTSSLHF
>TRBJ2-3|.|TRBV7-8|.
TGTGCCAGCAGCTTTCCATTGGGGGCCGCGAGGACAGATACGCAGTATTTT
CASSFPLGAARTDTQYF